The next 24 T cell receptor beta chains were all read from a single sample in a study of cytomegalovirus exposure and HLA in healthy donors. Clones were read by immunoSEQ multiplex PCR, and TCRdb kept only the in-frame ones, dropping some. The table shows some 130,000 clones, with roughly nine tenths occurring only once. Sequences were obtained from PBMCs. Every receptor here comes from a man aged 18 to 30 in good health and CMV-seronegative.

The chain couples TRBV18 to TRBJ2-7; D remains ambiguous. Germline CDR1 KGHSH, CDR2 LQKENI. Between the trimmed V and J ends, which lost 6 bases and 3 bases, there was a span of 6 bases. The CDR3 has 11 residues. The CDR3 is CASSNSYEQYF. CDR3 nucleotide sequence: TGTGCCAGCTCGAACAGCTACGAGCAGTACTTC.

The sample holds one count of this clone. This rearrangement joins TRBV18 to TRBJ2-7; 7 nucleotides align to TRBD2. Germline V CDR1 and CDR2: KGHSH, LQKENI. The CDR3 runs to 14 residues. V lost 6 bases, J lost 1 base, and 6 bases stayed unmatched. The CDR3 is CASSSGLVSYEQYF. CDR3 DNA sequence: TGTGCCAGCTCCTCTGGACTAGTGTCCTACGAGCAGTACTTC.

This chain links TRBV6-6 with TRBJ1-5; D not resolved. The CDR3 has 13 amino acids. The germline V gene encodes CDR1 MNHNY and CDR2 SVGAGI (reference sequence). The V and J ends lost 11 bases and 2 bases respectively, with 13 bases between them. The CDR3 coding sequence is TGTGCCGGCCAGTCGGGAGGCAATCAGCCCCAGCATTTT. It codes for CAGQSGGNQPQHF.

This clone was counted a single time. This chain connects TRBV5-1 to TRBJ1-3; no definite D call. Deletions cut 4 bases from V and 0 bases from J, with 8 bases between. This CDR3 region has 14 residues. Per germline, CDR1 SGHRS and CDR2 YFSETQ. CDR3 sequence (DNA): TGCGCCAGCAGCCCCGGGGACTCTGGAAACACCATATATTTT. Its protein product is CASSPGDSGNTIYF.

The CDR3 DNA follows: TGCGCCAGCAGCTTGGAGGGCGGGAATCAGCCCCAGCATTTT. Its translation: CASSLEGGNQPQHF. The gene calls are TRBV5-1 and TRBJ1-5; no firm D call. CDR1 and CDR2 from the germline V gene are SGHRS and YFSETQ. CDR3 size: 14 residues. Trimming shortened V by 0 bases and J by 4 bases, and 8 bases separated the two germline ends.

The CDR3 nucleotides are TGTGCCAGCAGACCCCGTGGGACAGGGGGCGCGAGTTCCACCTTC. Translating gives CASRPRGTGGASSTF. The V call is TRBV28, the J call TRBJ1-2, with 12 bases aligning to TRBD1. Trimming removed 6 bases from V and 13 bases from J; junction bases left unmatched: 15. CDR1 and CDR2 from the germline V gene are MDHEN and SYDVKM. The CDR3 is made up of 15 amino acids.

The chain uses TRBV7-8 and TRBJ2-1; TRBD2 agrees at 10 bases. The germline gives CDR1 SGHVS, CDR2 FQNEAQ. This CDR3 contains 21 residues. V was pared by 2 bases and J by 0 bases, with 16 bases of the junction left unmatched. The CDR3 loop is CASSLMAASGGHLSSYNEQFF. DNA of the CDR3: TGTGCCAGCAGCTTAATGGCTGCTAGCGGGGGACACTTAAGCTCCTACAATGAGCAGTTCTTC.

This sequence joins TRBV15 and TRBJ2-4; 12 bases agree with TRBD1. The CDR3 consists of 16 residues. V shed 3 bases and J 3 bases; nucleotides not matched to a gene: 3. Germline V gene sequence: CDR1 LNHNV, CDR2 YYDKDF (reference sequence). The CDR3 region has the DNA TGTGCCACCAGCAGGGGACAGGGGGCGGTCAAAAACATTCAGTACTTC. Translating gives CATSRGQGAVKNIQYF.

In DNA form, the CDR3 reads TGTGCCAGCAGCCTACTCCGGCTAGCGGGAGTAGATGAGCAGTTCTTC. Protein: CASSLLRLAGVDEQFF. The rearrangement links TRBV27 to TRBJ2-1; 10 nucleotides line up with TRBD2. The CDR3 totals 16 residues. CDR1 is MNHEY, CDR2 SMNVEV, per germline (reference sequence). V trimming: 6 bases; J trimming: 8 bases; junction bases outside the gene matches: 13.

This clone was observed a handful of times. This sequence joins TRBV6-6 and TRBJ1-1; D is uncertain. Germline assignment: CDR1 MNHNY and CDR2 SVGAGI (reference sequence). CDR3 length: 12 amino acids. The V gene lost 8 bases and the J gene lost 0 bases, with 7 bases spanning the gap. CDR3 DNA sequence: TGTGCCAGCCGGAGTATGAACACTGAAGCTTTCTTT. Translated: CASRSMNTEAFF.

This clone was counted between two and nine times. One junction end disagrees with the germline gene, perhaps due to a read error. J is TRBJ1-6 and V is TRBV7-9; D unresolved. The CDR3 runs to 15 residues. Germline V gene data show CDR1 as SEHNR and CDR2 as FQNEAQ (reference sequence). Here the CDR3 DNA reads TGTGCCAGCAACTTAGCCCGGGAGATTAATTCACCCCTCCACTTT. Its protein is CASNLAREINSPLHF.

The chain uses TRBV19 and TRBJ2-6; TRBD1 agrees at 8 bases. The CDR3 runs 19 residues. CDR1 is LNHDA and CDR2 is SQIVND in the germline V gene (reference sequence). V dropped 3 bases and J dropped 2; count of bases not matched to a gene: 12. CDR3 amino acids: CASSIIRTGQTAGANVLTF. The CDR3 DNA reads as TGTGCCAGTAGTATCATCCGGACAGGGCAGACGGCTGGGGCCAACGTCCTGACTTTC.

The CDR3 loop reads CASSLSQTATNYGYTF. As DNA, the CDR3 is TGTGCCAGCAGTTTATCCCAGACAGCTACTAACTATGGCTACACCTTC. This rearrangement joins TRBV27 to TRBJ1-2; D possibly corresponds to TRBD1 (5 bases). Trimming removed 0 bases from V and 0 bases from J, with 11 bases in between. The germline gives CDR1 MNHEY, CDR2 SMNVEV (reference sequence). This CDR3 has 16 residues.

This sequence joins TRBV29-1 and TRBJ1-2; TRBD1 matches 8 bases. From germline, CDR1 is SQVTM and CDR2 ANQGSEA. The CDR3 totals 13 residues. Germline trimming cut 5 bases from V and 4 bases from J; bases unmatched to any gene: 6. The CDR3 DNA reads TGCAGCGTTATCCCGACAGGGGCCTATGGCTACACCTTC. Its protein product is CSVIPTGAYGYTF.

The CDR3 DNA follows: TGTGCCAGCAACCCGGGACAGGGGCGTCGGGGCTACACCTTC. Protein sequence: CASNPGQGRRGYTF. The J gene is TRBJ1-2, the V gene TRBV6-4, with 10 bases lining up with TRBD1. The CDR3 has 14 residues. Germline lookup yields CDR1 MRHNA and CDR2 SNTAGT. Losses at the gene ends were 7 bases for V and 8 bases for J; bases not matched to a gene: 10.

The chain carries TRBV11-2 and TRBJ1-2; 9 bases line up with TRBD1. Looked up from germline, CDR1 is SGHAT and CDR2 is FQNNGV. The CDR3 contains 16 residues. The junction had 7 bases not matched to a gene; V was cut back by 5 bases and J by 0 bases. Here the CDR3 DNA reads TGTGCCAGCAGCATACAGGGGGCCGGAGCTAACTATGGCTACACCTTC. Its translation: CASSIQGAGANYGYTF.

The chain has TRBV18 and TRBJ2-5, with 7 bases identical to TRBD2. CDR3 size: 13 residues. The V gene end was trimmed by 3 bases and the J gene end by 6 bases; junction bases not matched to a gene: 4. Germline CDR1 and CDR2: KGHSH and LQKENI. CDR3 bases: TGTGCCAGCTCACCCGGACTAGAGAAGACCCAGTACTTC. Its translation: CASSPGLEKTQYF.

V is TRBV7-8 and J is TRBJ2-1; 9 bases map to TRBD1. The CDR3 spans 16 residues. Germline V CDR1 and CDR2: SGHVS, FQNEAQ. With 4 bases clipped from V and 0 bases from J, the junction kept 4 bases outside the gene matches. The CDR3 DNA reads as TGTGCCAGCAGCTCCGGGACAGGGAGCTCCTACAATGAGCAGTTCTTC. This gives the protein CASSSGTGSSYNEQFF.

The J gene is TRBJ2-5, the V gene TRBV30; tentatively, D is TRBD1 (5 bases). V was clipped by 8 bases and J by 2 bases, with 12 bases between them. The CDR3 runs 12 residues. Germline V gene sequence: CDR1 GTSNPN, CDR2 SVGIG (reference sequence). In DNA form, the CDR3 reads TGTGCCCTCCGGCGACAGCAAGAGACCCAGTACTTC. It codes for CALRRQQETQYF.

The V and J genes are TRBV25-1 and TRBJ1-2, with D tentatively TRBD1 (6 bases). V was trimmed by 3 bases and J by 5 bases, leaving 13 bases between them. Germline CDR1 and CDR2: MGHDK and SYGVNS. The CDR3 totals 14 residues. CDR3 DNA: TGTGCCAGCAGTGATCCACTCAGGGGTTATGGCTACACCTTC. Protein: CASSDPLRGYGYTF.

The rearrangement links TRBV9 to TRBJ2-7; weak D call: TRBD1 (7 bases). Trimming stripped 4 bases from V and 2 bases from J, with 16 bases between. Germline CDR1 and CDR2: SGDLS and YYNGEE. CDR3 length: 15 residues. The CDR3 loop reads CASSPTQGGAYEQYF. CDR3 bases: TGTGCCAGCAGCCCCACTCAGGGGGGAGCCTACGAGCAGTACTTC.

This sequence joins TRBV5-4 and TRBJ2-7; 10 nucleotides agree with TRBD2. This CDR3 is 13 amino acids long. The junction had 2 bases not matched to a gene; V was cut back by 4 bases and J by 4 bases. In germline, CDR1 is SGHNT, CDR2 YYREEE (reference sequence). CDR3 residues: CASSASGRYEQYF. The CDR3 nucleotides read TGTGCCAGCAGCGCTAGCGGGAGATACGAGCAGTACTTC. The whole variable domain, filled in from reference TRBV5-4 and TRBJ2-7, reads ETGVTQSPTHLIKTRGQQVTLRCSSQSGHNTVSWYQQALGQGPQFIFQYYREEENGRGNFPPRFSGLQFPNYSSELNVNALELDDSALYLCASSASGRYEQYFGPGTRLTVT.

This clone has just one count. This chain uses TRBV28 with TRBJ2-7, with 7 bases identical to TRBD1. CDR1 and CDR2 from the germline V gene are MDHEN and SYDVKM. Trimming took 4 bases from V and 3 from J; bases not matched to a gene: 12. The CDR3 consists of 16 residues. CDR3 sequence reads: CASSSHTGEGFYEQYF. The CDR3 DNA reads TGTGCCAGCAGTTCCCATACAGGGGAAGGGTTCTACGAGCAGTACTTC.

The J gene is TRBJ2-1, the V gene TRBV18; D gene ambiguous. This CDR3 has 11 residues. Trimming removed 2 bases at V and 8 bases at J, with 4 bases between. Germline loops: CDR1 KGHSH, CDR2 LQKENI. The CDR3, as DNA: TGTGCCAGCTCACCAGGCTATGAGCAGTTCTTC. It translates to CASSPGYEQFF.